A single sample is the source of the 22 T cell receptor beta chains below, sequenced in a study of blood T cell repertoires in COVID-19 (TCRdb year 2020). Library prep was done by the immunoSEQ multiplex PCR assay. What TCRdb holds here is the immuneACCESS table cut down to in-frame rearrangements. Part of the clones is not present; checked against another copy, under half of the missing clones reflect an unresolved V gene, and the others are unexplained. The sample table lists roughly 220,000 clones, 84% of them with a count of one. The ten largest make up approximately 6.5% of the sample. Sequenced: PBMCs or T cells enriched from blood (not recorded which). These receptors all come from a woman aged 40 to 50 who had recovered from COVID-19.

The rearrangement uses TRBV3-1 (or the pseudogene TRBV3-2) and TRBJ1-2; 7 bases line up with TRBD1. V trimming: 3 bases; J trimming: 3 bases; junction bases outside the gene matches: 4. The CDR3 runs 14 residues. The germline V gene has CDR1 LGHDT and CDR2 YNNKEL (reference sequence). CDR3 region: CASSQGGTDYGYTF. CDR3 coding DNA: TGTGCCAGCAGCCAGGGCGGGACAGACTATGGCTACACCTTC.

The chain links TRBV5-4 to TRBJ1-4, with 8 bases fitting TRBD1. From germline, CDR1 is SGHNT and CDR2 YYREEE (reference sequence). The CDR3 contains 17 residues. Trimming cost V 0 bases and J 3 bases; bases outside gene matches: 7. The CDR3 is CASSLDGQGRANEKLFF. CDR3 nucleotides: TGTGCCAGCAGCTTGGACGGACAGGGAAGGGCTAATGAAAAACTGTTTTTT.

The J gene is TRBJ2-7, the V gene TRBV9; 8 positions agree with TRBD2. The CDR3 covers 14 residues. The trim removed 3 bases at V and 7 bases at J, leaving 9 bases unmatched. Germline assignment: CDR1 SGDLS and CDR2 YYNGEE. The CDR3, as DNA: TGTGCCAGCAGCGCCGGGTCCCGGGGGGGAGAGCAGTACTTC. It is translated as CASSAGSRGGEQYF.

The chain is built from TRBV10-3 and TRBJ2-2; D possibly corresponds to TRBD2 (6 bases). Germline V gives CDR1 ENHRY, CDR2 SYGVKD. V was pared by 5 bases and J by 6 bases, with 10 bases between. The CDR3 is 13 residues long. CDR3 protein: CAISPRDSGELFF. The CDR3 DNA reads as TGTGCCATCAGTCCGCGGGATTCCGGGGAGCTGTTTTTT.

The genes are TRBV5-6 and TRBJ2-2; possibly TRBD2 for D (6 bases). With 3 bases removed from V and 1 base from J, the gap between germline ends came to 7 bases. In germline, CDR1 is SGHDT, CDR2 YYEEEE. The CDR3 contains 14 residues. CDR3 loop: CASSSGLNTGELFF. The CDR3 DNA is TGTGCCAGCAGCTCGGGACTGAACACCGGGGAGCTGTTTTTT.

CDR3 nucleotides: TGCGCCAGCAGCCAAGGAGCAGGTCGTTCCTACAATGAGCAGTTCTTC. It is translated as CASSQGAGRSYNEQFF. The chain joins TRBV4-1 to TRBJ2-1; D remains unclear. Germline V CDR1 and CDR2: MGHRA, YSYEKL. V gave up 1 base and J gave up 1 base, with 11 bases separating them. This CDR3 contains 16 residues.

This chain connects TRBV7-8 to TRBJ2-5; 8 positions match TRBD2. From germline, CDR1 is SGHVS and CDR2 FQNEAQ. The CDR3 covers 17 residues. J gave up 1 base and V 2 bases, and 9 bases lay outside the gene matches. This chain's CDR3 is CASSLWGGGGPQETQYF. The CDR3 DNA is TGTGCCAGCAGCTTATGGGGTGGCGGGGGGCCCCAAGAGACCCAGTACTTC.

The V and J genes are TRBV19 and TRBJ1-2; no clear D gene. Trimming removed 2 bases at V and 4 bases at J, with 14 bases between. The CDR3 totals 15 residues. Germline assignment: CDR1 LNHDA and CDR2 SQIVND (reference sequence). DNA for the CDR3: TGTGCCAGTAGTATACCCTCCTCAGGTCCCTATGGCTACACCTTC. It codes for CASSIPSSGPYGYTF.

The chain joins TRBV15 to TRBJ2-7; maybe TRBD2 (6 bases). Between the trimmed V and J ends, which lost 3 bases and 0 bases, there was a span of 15 bases. The germline CDR1 and CDR2 sequences are LNHNV and YYDKDF (reference sequence). The CDR3 is 16 amino acids. CDR3 loop: CATSRGGGRGSYEQYF. CDR3 in DNA: TGTGCCACCAGCAGGGGAGGAGGGCGCGGCTCCTACGAGCAGTACTTC.

V gene TRBV18 combines with J gene TRBJ1-6; D remains ambiguous. The CDR3 has 17 residues. Germline CDR1 KGHSH, CDR2 LQKENI. V was clipped by 4 bases and J by 2 bases, with 15 bases between them. The CDR3 protein is CASSLTYGSTYNSPLHF. CDR3 sequence (DNA): TGTGCCAGCTCACTAACCTACGGGAGCACCTATAATTCACCCCTCCACTTT.

The chain joins TRBV28 to TRBJ2-5; a possible D gene is TRBD1 (5 bases). Trimming cost V 6 bases and J 4 bases, with 9 bases left between them. The CDR3 has 12 amino acids. The germline V gene has CDR1 MDHEN and CDR2 SYDVKM. CDR3 bases: TGTGCCAGCAGAGGGGTCCCAGAGACCCAGTACTTC. This gives the protein CASRGVPETQYF.

The rearrangement links TRBV9 to TRBJ2-2; D perhaps matches TRBD1 (6 bases). Germline-derived CDR1 and CDR2 are SGDLS and YYNGEE. The CDR3 is made up of 15 amino acids. V was trimmed by 1 base and J by 4 bases, leaving 11 bases between them. Written as DNA, the CDR3 is TGTGCCAGCAGCGTAAGACAGGACTTCACCGGGGAGCTGTTTTTT. Encoded protein: CASSVRQDFTGELFF.

The genes are TRBV7-8 and TRBJ2-1; 10 bases are shared with TRBD2. The CDR3 consists of 16 residues. The germline gives CDR1 SGHVS, CDR2 FQNEAQ. J gave up 4 bases and V 4 bases, and 7 bases lay outside the gene matches. CDR3 in amino acids: CASSSSGLASYNEQFF. For the CDR3, the DNA is TGTGCCAGCAGCTCATCGGGACTAGCGAGTTACAATGAGCAGTTCTTC.

The V and J genes are TRBV21-1 and TRBJ2-7; TRBD1, as called in the table, went unchecked against the DNA. TRBV21-1 is reported as a pseudogene. This CDR3 contains 21 residues. In DNA form, the CDR3 reads TGTGCCAGCAGCAAAAGTCCCCGTGTGGGAAGAATCCATGGGGGCGGCTACGAGCAGTACGTC. Protein product: CASSKSPRVGRIHGGGYEQYV.

The chain joins TRBV10-2 to TRBJ1-6; 10 nucleotides agree with TRBD1. CDR1 is WSHSY and CDR2 is SAAADI in the germline V gene. V shed 6 bases, J shed 11 bases, and the junction held 4 bases outside the gene matches. This CDR3 contains 13 residues. The CDR3 coding sequence is TGCGCCAGCAGCTCCGGGACAGGGGCACCCCTCCACTTT. Translating it yields CASSSGTGAPLHF.

The V gene is TRBV18, the J gene TRBJ1-1; TRBD1 is a possible D gene (5 bases). V was cut by 5 bases and J by 10 bases, with 11 bases left in between. CDR1 is KGHSH and CDR2 is LQKENI in the germline V gene. The CDR3 runs 11 residues. The CDR3 region has the DNA TGTGCCAGCTCATCCAGGGAGGCAGCTTTCTTT. This translates into CASSSREAAFF.

This clone was counted once. The chain is built from TRBV5-1 and TRBJ1-1; no firm D call. V lost 6 bases, J lost 2 bases, and 5 bases lay in between. The germline V gene encodes CDR1 SGHRS and CDR2 YFSETQ. The CDR3 totals 11 residues. The chain's CDR3 is CASKQNTEAFF. DNA for the CDR3: TGCGCCAGCAAGCAAAACACTGAAGCTTTCTTT. Together with reference TRBV5-1 and TRBJ1-1, the CDR3 gives the full variable domain: KAGVTQTPRYLIKTRGQQVTLSCSPISGHRSVSWYQQTPGQGLQFLFEYFSETQRNKGNFPGRFSGRQFSNSRSEMNVSTLELGDSALYLCASKQNTEAFFGQGTRLTVV.

The J gene is TRBJ2-1, the V gene TRBV3-1 (or the pseudogene TRBV3-2), with 12 bases aligning to TRBD1. This CDR3 has 14 amino acids. After removal of 4 bases from V and 10 bases from J, the junction contained 5 bases not matched to a gene. From germline, CDR1 is LGHDT and CDR2 YNNKEL (reference sequence). CDR3 bases: TGTGCCAGCAGCCCGGGACAGGGGGCGCAAGAGCAGTTCTTC. This sequence encodes CASSPGQGAQEQFF.

In DNA, the CDR3 is TGTGCCACCAGCTCCCGGACTAGCGGTCGCACAGATACGCAGTATTTT. Translation: CATSSRTSGRTDTQYF. The V and J genes are TRBV15 and TRBJ2-3, with 10 bases fitting TRBD2. After removal of 5 bases from V and 1 base from J, the junction contained 6 bases not matched to a gene. Germline CDR1 and CDR2: LNHNV and YYDKDF (reference sequence). The CDR3 sequence is 16 residues long.

The chain uses TRBV5-1 and TRBJ2-2; 11 nucleotides align to TRBD1. The V gene end was trimmed by 1 base and the J gene end by 4 bases; junction bases not matched to a gene: 12. The CDR3 is made up of 19 amino acids. Germline assignment: CDR1 SGHRS and CDR2 YFSETQ. The CDR3 bases are TGCGCCAGCAGCTTGTGGACGGACAGGGGGCGCGTGAGCACCGGGGAGCTGTTTTTT. It encodes CASSLWTDRGRVSTGELFF.

This chain connects TRBV5-6 to TRBJ1-1; possibly TRBD1 for D (5 bases). Germline V CDR1 and CDR2: SGHDT, YYEEEE. V lost 0 bases, J lost 5 bases, and 8 bases lay in between. This CDR3 has 13 amino acids. The CDR3 DNA reads as TGTGCCAGCAGCTTGGGGGAGGGGACTGAAGCTTTCTTT. Residues: CASSLGEGTEAFF. Filled out from reference TRBV5-6 and TRBJ1-1, the complete variable domain reads DAGVTQSPTHLIKTRGQQVTLRCSPKSGHDTVSWYQQALGQGPQFIFQYYEEEERQRGNFPDRFSGHQFPNYSSELNVNALLLGDSALYLCASSLGEGTEAFFGQGTRLTVV.

DNA for the CDR3: TGTGCCAGTAGTATCTGGACAGAACAAGCTAACTATGGCTACACCTTC. Translated, it gives CASSIWTEQANYGYTF. J is TRBJ1-2 and V is TRBV19; weak D call: TRBD1 (6 bases). From germline, CDR1 is LNHDA and CDR2 SQIVND (reference sequence). V was shortened by 3 bases and J by 0 bases, with 14 bases between the two germline ends. The CDR3 totals 16 residues.